This is a list of T cell receptor beta chains from one sample in a study of human T cells and chemical hapten exposure. TCRdb reanalysed the RACE reads using MiXCR and keeps one entry per CDR3 protein. The profile shows approximately 400,000 distinct CDR3 sequences, roughly 5.3% of them singletons. Source: whole blood, taken in connection with sensitization to the hapten diphenylcyclopropenone (DPC). The origin of the receptors is a woman between 50 and 59 years old with alopecia areata. Some clones in this sample may be carry-over from other donors' samples. The CDR3 runs from the conserved cysteine through the conserved F or W. A D gene is named only where the DNA matches it firmly. Where a row states a size, it is once, few, many or the class of an expanded clone; other rows omit it.

d_call,j_call,clone_size,v_call,cdr3_aa,cdr3_nt
NA,TRBJ2-6,many,TRBV12-3/TRBV12-4,CASSSRSSGANVLTF,TGTGCCAGCAGTTCGCGGTCGTCTGGGGCCAACGTCCTGACTTTC
NA,TRBJ2-3,many,TRBV6-2/TRBV6-3,CASSYSGYTDTQYF,TGTGCCAGCAGTTACTCGGGATACACAGATACGCAGTATTTT
TRBD1,TRBJ1-6,few,TRBV28,CASSSGGLNSPLHF,TGTGCCAGCAGTTCAGGGGGACTCAATTCACCCCTCCACTTT
NA,TRBJ1-1,few,TRBV7-9,CASNFNRQANTEAFF,TGTGCCAGCAACTTCAACCGACAGGCGAACACTGAAGCTTTCTTT
NA,TRBJ2-7,many,TRBV6-2/TRBV6-3,CASSPADFPGLGAYF,TGTGCCAGCAGCCCCGCCGACTTCCCGGGACTGGGGGCATACTTC
TRBD1,TRBJ2-6,NA,TRBV9,CASSWTGGASGANVLTF,TGTGCCAGCAGCTGGACAGGGGGGGCCTCTGGGGCCAACGTCCTGACTTTC
NA,TRBJ2-1,many,TRBV9,CASSVEASDEQFF,TGTGCCAGCAGCGTAGAGGCATCGGATGAGCAGTTCTTC
TRBD2,TRBJ2-3,many,TRBV6-2/TRBV6-3,CASSRGTSGRDTQYF,TGTGCCAGCAGCCGTGGGACTAGCGGGAGAGATACGCAGTATTTT
NA,TRBJ1-1,NA,TRBV5-1,CASSLRGHTEAFF,TGCGCCAGCAGCTTGAGAGGTCACACTGAAGCTTTCTTT
NA,TRBJ1-2,many,TRBV3-1,CASSQANYGYTF,TGTGCCAGCAGCCAAGCTAACTATGGCTACACCTTC
NA,TRBJ2-2,many,TRBV12-3/TRBV12-4,CASSLVEANTGELFF,TGTGCCAGCAGTTTAGTGGAGGCGAACACCGGGGAGCTGTTTTTT
TRBD1,TRBJ2-2,few,TRBV7-3,CASRAGGLHTGELFF,TGTGCCAGCAGAGCAGGGGGCTTGCACACCGGGGAGCTGTTTTTT
NA,TRBJ2-7,many,TRBV6-2/TRBV6-3,CASGVDEQYF,TGTGCCAGTGGAGTGGACGAGCAGTACTTC
NA,TRBJ2-3,NA,TRBV10-3,CAISDLGGANTDTQYF,TGTGCCATCAGTGACTTAGGAGGGGCTAACACAGATACGCAGTATTTT
NA,TRBJ2-3,many,TRBV5-5,CASSLDPSPTDTQYF,TGTGCCAGCAGCTTAGACCCCAGCCCCACAGATACGCAGTATTTT
TRBD2,TRBJ2-1,few,TRBV3-1,CASSRTSGGARSYNEQFF,TGTGCCAGCAGCAGGACTAGCGGGGGGGCGAGGTCCTACAATGAGCAGTTCTTC
TRBD1,TRBJ1-6,few,TRBV12-3/TRBV12-4,CASSLDGTGNSPLHF,TGTGCCAGCAGTTTGGACGGGACAGGGAATTCACCCCTCCACTTT
TRBD2,TRBJ2-3,NA,TRBV7-2,CASSRTSGSTTDTQYF,TGTGCCAGCAGCCGGACTAGCGGGAGCACCACAGATACGCAGTATTTT
TRBD1,TRBJ1-2,many,TRBV28,CASSFGQGEGYTF,TGTGCCAGCAGTTTTGGACAGGGTGAAGGCTACACCTTC
NA,TRBJ1-2,NA,TRBV6-1,CASDWGAGRTNYGYTF,TGTGCCTCCGACTGGGGGGCAGGCCGGACTAACTATGGCTACACCTTC
NA,TRBJ2-5,many,TRBV5-1,CASSPTGKQETQYF,TGCGCCAGCAGTCCAACAGGAAAACAAGAGACCCAGTACTTC
NA,TRBJ2-3,NA,TRBV13,CASSVRGTDTQYF,TGTGCCAGCAGCGTCCGGGGCACAGATACGCAGTATTTT
TRBD1,TRBJ1-1,NA,TRBV5-6,CASSLAWGTTGDTEAFF,TGTGCCAGCAGCTTGGCATGGGGAACGACAGGGGACACTGAAGCTTTCTTT
NA,TRBJ2-2,few,TRBV29-1,CSVELGGELFF,TGCAGCGTTGAGTTAGGCGGGGAGCTGTTTTTT
NA,TRBJ2-1,few,TRBV28,CASSLEPPYVNEQFF,TGTGCCAGCAGTTTAGAGCCCCCTTACGTCAATGAGCAGTTCTTC
NA,TRBJ2-7,many,TRBV15,CATSTPSSYEQYF,TGTGCCACCAGCACGCCGTCGTCCTACGAGCAGTACTTC
NA,TRBJ1-2,many,TRBV28,CASTTAQETNYGYTF,TGTGCCAGCACCACCGCCCAGGAGACTAACTATGGCTACACCTTC
TRBD1,TRBJ2-7,many,TRBV29-1,CSVERQGDTYEQYF,TGCAGCGTTGAACGGCAGGGGGATACCTACGAGCAGTACTTC
NA,TRBJ1-2,many,TRBV3-1,CASSRSDTDGYTF,TGTGCCAGCAGCCGGTCAGACACAGATGGCTACACCTTC
TRBD1,TRBJ1-5,NA,TRBV18,CASSPEQGPDQPQHF,TGTGCCAGCTCACCAGAACAGGGGCCCGATCAGCCCCAGCATTTT
TRBD1,TRBJ2-3,many,TRBV7-2,CASSLASGQGTDTQYF,TGTGCCAGCAGCTTAGCGTCGGGACAGGGTACAGATACGCAGTATTTT
NA,TRBJ1-1,many,TRBV29-1,CSVGYARLNTEAFF,TGCAGCGTAGGGTATGCCCGGTTGAACACTGAAGCTTTCTTT
TRBD1,TRBJ2-3,NA,TRBV7-9,CASSPRQGALLDTQYF,TGTGCCAGCAGCCCACGACAGGGGGCTCTTTTGGATACGCAGTATTTT
NA,TRBJ2-3,many,TRBV5-6,CASSDGQDTDTQYF,TGTGCCAGCTCCGACGGGCAGGACACAGATACGCAGTATTTT
TRBD2,TRBJ2-5,few,TRBV20-1,CSAYLAGGPNQETQYF,TGCAGTGCTTACCTAGCGGGAGGACCAAACCAAGAGACCCAGTACTTC
NA,TRBJ1-5,many,TRBV6-5,CASSSQGARNQPQHF,TGTGCCAGCAGCTCCCAAGGCGCTCGCAATCAGCCCCAGCATTTT
NA,TRBJ2-6,many,TRBV5-5,CASTLMGANVLTF,TGTGCCAGCACCTTGATGGGGGCCAACGTCCTGACTTTC